The next 30 T cell receptor beta chains were all read from a single sample in a study of OX40 agonist ivuxolimab in advanced cancers. Measured with immunoSEQ multiplex PCR; TCRdb has only the in-frame clones, and not every one. The repertoire has some 58,000 clones, approximately 78% of them found once; the top ten carry less than 2%. Sequenced material: CD4+ or CD8+ T cells sorted from blood, taken in a trial of the OX40 agonist ivuxolimab. The receptor set was obtained from an adult with an advanced solid tumor such as melanoma, head and neck, liver or kidney cancer.

The chain joins TRBV15 to TRBJ2-4; D may be TRBD1 (5 bases). Germline V gene data show CDR1 as LNHNV and CDR2 as YYDKDF (reference sequence). CDR3 length equals 18 residues. V shed 0 bases and J shed 2 bases, with 17 bases lying between them. The CDR3, as DNA: TGTGCCACCAGCAGAGATCTCTTGCAAGGGGTATCCAAAAACATTCAGTACTTC. Translating gives CATSRDLLQGVSKNIQYF. Combining the CDR3 with reference TRBV15 and TRBJ2-4 gives the whole variable domain DAMVIQNPRYQVTQFGKPVTLSCSQTLNHNVMYWYQQKSSQAPKLLFHYYDKDFNNEADTPDNFQSRRPNTSFCFLDIRSPGLGDTAMYLCATSRDLLQGVSKNIQYFGAGTRLSVL.

V usage is TRBV5-1 and J usage is TRBJ2-4, with 9 bases aligning to TRBD1. This CDR3 region has 15 residues. The germline V gene has CDR1 SGHRS and CDR2 YFSETQ. V dropped 2 bases and J dropped 6; count of bases not matched to a gene: 6. CDR3 region: CASSFGDREINIQYF. CDR3 coding DNA: TGCGCCAGCAGCTTCGGGGACAGGGAGATAAACATTCAGTACTTC.

The V call is TRBV14, the J call TRBJ2-2; tentatively, D is TRBD1 or TRBD2 (5 bases each). CDR3 length: 14 amino acids. V gave up 3 bases and J gave up 6 bases, with 11 bases separating them. Germline V gene sequence: CDR1 SGHDN, CDR2 FVKESK. This CDR3 reads CASSHYWDAGELFF. DNA of the CDR3: TGTGCCAGCAGCCATTATTGGGACGCCGGGGAGCTGTTTTTT.

The gene calls are TRBV29-1 and TRBJ1-4; tentatively, D is TRBD1 (6 bases). The CDR3 covers 15 residues. Trimming shortened V by 0 bases and J by 10 bases, and 18 bases separated the two germline ends. Germline assignment: CDR1 SQVTM and CDR2 ANQGSEA. CDR3 loop: CSVEDSPGVIGKLFF. For the CDR3, the DNA is TGCAGCGTTGAAGATAGCCCAGGGGTCATCGGAAAACTGTTTTTT.

This clone showed up just a few times. Additional DNA sequences in this sample encode the identical CDR3. The chain uses TRBV2 and TRBJ1-1; no clear D. The CDR3 loop spans 13 amino acids. The germline CDR1 and CDR2 sequences are SNHLY and FYNNEI. V dropped 6 bases and J dropped 1 base, with 9 bases sitting between them. The CDR3 DNA is TGTGCCAGCAGGGGAACAGAGAACACTGAAGCTTTCTTT. It specifies CASRGTENTEAFF. The full variable domain, its missing parts supplied by reference TRBV2 and TRBJ1-1, is EPEVTQTPSHQVTQMGQEVILRCVPISNHLYFYWYRQILGQKVEFLVSFYNNEISEKSEIFDDQFSVERPDGSNFTLKIRSTKLEDSAMYFCASRGTENTEAFFGQGTRLTVV.

This clone was seen a few times. An end of the junction does not agree with germline; a read error may underlie this. V gene TRBV7-7 combines with J gene TRBJ2-5, with 12 bases that match TRBD2. Germline CDR1 reads SSHAT; CDR2 reads FNYEAQ (reference sequence). This CDR3 is 16 amino acids long. CDR3 nucleotides: TGTGCTAGCAGCTTTCGACTAGCGGGAGTTCAAGAGACCCAGTACTTC. Its translation is CASSFRLAGVQETQYF.

This chain uses TRBV29-1 with TRBJ2-2, with D possibly being TRBD2 (6 bases). V was cut by 4 bases and J by 6 bases, with 15 bases left in between. The CDR3 sequence is 14 residues long. Germline assignment: CDR1 SQVTM and CDR2 ANQGSEA. The CDR3 nucleotides are TGCAGCGTTGCGAATAGCGGAGAAGCCGGGGAGCTGTTTTTT. This codes for CSVANSGEAGELFF.

This chain connects TRBV9 to TRBJ2-3, with TRBD2 matching over 8 bases. The germline V gene has CDR1 SGDLS and CDR2 YYNGEE. V was pared by 0 bases and J by 4 bases, with 13 bases of the junction left unmatched. This CDR3 is 18 amino acids long. The CDR3 loop reads CASSVAPAGGFGADTQYF. CDR3 DNA sequence: TGTGCCAGCAGCGTAGCCCCGGCGGGAGGTTTTGGAGCAGATACGCAGTATTTT.

V usage is TRBV5-3 and J usage is TRBJ2-1; 10 bases match TRBD2. TRBV5-3 is flagged as an ORF with uncertain function. Trimming at V came to 0 bases and at J to 8 bases, leaving 8 bases not matched to a gene. The length of the CDR3 is 16 residues. CDR3 residues: CARSLDPAGGPHEQFF. As DNA, the CDR3 is TGTGCCAGAAGCTTGGATCCAGCGGGAGGGCCCCATGAGCAGTTCTTC.

In its sample, this clone was seen a few times. The V and J genes are TRBV2 and TRBJ2-3; TRBD2 aligns across 12 bases. There are 17 residues in the CDR3. Unmatched junction bases numbered 8, after V lost 7 bases and J lost 0 bases. Germline values: CDR1 SNHLY, CDR2 FYNNEI. The CDR3 coding sequence is TGTGCCAGCATTATGGGACTAGCGGGCTCTAGCACAGATACGCAGTATTTT. Translated: CASIMGLAGSSTDTQYF.

This clone was observed once. This chain uses TRBV2 with TRBJ2-5; tentative D call: TRBD2 (5 bases). Trimming left V 4 bases short and J 14 bases short, with 14 bases between. The germline V gene has CDR1 SNHLY and CDR2 FYNNEI. The CDR3 is 11 residues long. The CDR3 loop is CASSVGWEQYF. In nucleotides, the CDR3 is TGTGCCAGCAGTGTGGGCTGGGAGCAATACTTC.

V usage is TRBV25-1 and J usage is TRBJ2-7, with D unclear. Germline V gene data show CDR1 as MGHDK and CDR2 as SYGVNS. The germline V and J ends were trimmed by 4 bases and 5 bases, with 15 bases remaining between them. The CDR3 is made up of 14 amino acids. CDR3 in DNA: TGTGCCAGCAGTGGGGGATACCCTCGGGACGAGCAGTACTTC. Amino acid sequence: CASSGGYPRDEQYF.

This clone was recorded a few times. The chain recombines TRBV5-1 with TRBJ2-1, with TRBD2 matching 10 bases. There are 16 residues in the CDR3. Losses at the gene ends were 4 bases for V and 6 bases for J; bases not matched to a gene: 10. Germline CDR1 reads SGHRS; CDR2 reads YFSETQ. CDR3 sequence reads: CASSLPPGLASNEQFF. The DNA for the CDR3 is TGCGCCAGCAGCCTCCCCCCGGGACTAGCGAGCAATGAGCAGTTCTTC.

This clone has just a few counts. The genes are TRBV10-3 and TRBJ2-7; D gene unclear. The CDR3 is 13 amino acids. V gave up 2 bases and J gave up 0 bases, with 5 bases separating them. CDR1 is ENHRY and CDR2 is SYGVKD in the germline V gene. The CDR3 DNA sequence: TGTGCCATCAGTGAGGGCAGCTCCTACGAGCAGTACGTC. This translates into CAISEGSSYEQYV.

The V gene is TRBV5-4, the J gene TRBJ1-2, with TRBD1 identical over 9 bases. The CDR3 sequence is 17 residues long. V was clipped by 0 bases and J by 8 bases; unmatched bases: 14. Germline V lookup: CDR1 SGHNT, CDR2 YYREEE (reference sequence). The DNA of the CDR3 is TGTGCCAGCAGCTTGGCCCCCGGACAGGGGCTCATCTTAGGCTACACCTTC. The encoded protein is CASSLAPGQGLILGYTF.

This clone was seen only once. CDR3 in DNA: TGTGCCAGCAGGGGGGACGGGACTTACACCGGGGAGCTGTTTTTT. Protein: CASRGDGTYTGELFF. The gene calls are TRBV2 and TRBJ2-2; perhaps TRBD2 as D (6 bases). Per germline, CDR1 SNHLY and CDR2 FYNNEI. This CDR3 spans 15 amino acids. With 6 bases removed from V and 3 bases from J, the gap between germline ends came to 14 bases.

The genes are TRBV2 and TRBJ1-1; D gene unclear. Germline values: CDR1 SNHLY, CDR2 FYNNEI. The ends were cut back, 8 bases at V and 7 bases at J, with 8 bases in the middle. The CDR3 runs to 10 residues. The CDR3 region has the DNA TGTGCCAGCTTTGCCCTTGAAGCTTTCTTT. Translating it yields CASFALEAFF.

The chain combines TRBV5-1 with TRBJ1-1; D call uncertain. The CDR3 consists of 15 residues. Germline CDR1 and CDR2: SGHRS and YFSETQ. The V end was cut by 1 base, the J end by 0 bases, with 10 bases between. The CDR3 coding sequence is TGCGCCAGCAGCTTGATAGGCGTAATGAACACTGAAGCTTTCTTT. Its protein product is CASSLIGVMNTEAFF.

The chain combines TRBV19 with TRBJ2-1, with 11 positions matching TRBD2. The CDR3 contains 16 residues. CDR1 is LNHDA and CDR2 is SQIVND in the germline V gene (reference sequence). V was clipped by 0 bases and J by 7 bases; unmatched bases: 5. DNA for the CDR3: TGTGCCAGTAGTATAGATCGGCCTAGCGGGAGGAATGAGCAGTTCTTC. The encoded protein is CASSIDRPSGRNEQFF.

Remarks on this clone: Other DNA sequences within the sample encode an identical CDR3. V is TRBV6-5 and J is TRBJ2-3; TRBD2 matches at 8 bases. The CDR3 has 16 residues. Unmatched junction bases numbered 4, after V lost 2 bases and J lost 0 bases. Per the germline V gene, CDR1 is MNHEY and CDR2 is SVGAGI. The CDR3 nucleotides are TGTGCCAGCAGTTACGGGTCTAGCGGGAGCACAGATACGCAGTATTTT. Its translation is CASSYGSSGSTDTQYF.

The sample holds a few counts of this clone. The chain couples TRBV7-9 to TRBJ2-7; a possible D gene is TRBD1 (5 bases). In germline, CDR1 is SEHNR, CDR2 FQNEAQ (reference sequence). The CDR3 contains 13 residues. Trimming left V 5 bases short and J 3 bases short, with 11 bases between. The chain's CDR3 is CASSLGHDYEQYF. CDR3 DNA: TGTGCCAGCAGCCTCGGACACGACTACGAGCAGTACTTC.

This chain uses TRBV7-9 with TRBJ2-2; TRBD2 matches 11 bases. The trim removed 4 bases at V and 4 bases at J, leaving 8 bases unmatched. The germline V gene has CDR1 SEHNR and CDR2 FQNEAQ (reference sequence). This CDR3 contains 17 residues. The CDR3 DNA follows: TGTGCCAGCAGCTCTAAGGGGACTAGCGGTGTCACCGGGGAGCTGTTTTTT. It encodes CASSSKGTSGVTGELFF.

The V and J genes are TRBV9 and TRBJ1-1; a possible D gene is TRBD1 (6 bases). The CDR3 is 14 residues long. Trimming shortened V by 0 bases and J by 3 bases, and 9 bases separated the two germline ends. Germline CDR1 reads SGDLS; CDR2 reads YYNGEE. CDR3 coding DNA: TGTGCCAGCAGCGTAGGACCAGGGGACACTGAAGCTTTCTTT. The encoded protein is CASSVGPGDTEAFF.

This chain joins TRBV4-1 and TRBJ1-5; the D gene is possibly TRBD1 (6 bases). Looked up from germline, CDR1 is MGHRA and CDR2 is YSYEKL. The CDR3 is 18 residues long. V was pared by 0 bases and J by 0 bases, with 15 bases between. CDR3 in amino acids: CASSQDPRGRYSNQPQHF. In DNA, the CDR3 is TGCGCCAGCAGCCAAGATCCCAGGGGCCGATATAGCAATCAGCCCCAGCATTTT.

The chain joins TRBV4-1 to TRBJ1-2, with 11 positions matching TRBD1. Germline loops: CDR1 MGHRA, CDR2 YSYEKL. The junction had 21 bases not matched to a gene; V was cut back by 2 bases and J by 7 bases. The CDR3 has 20 residues. As DNA, the CDR3 is TGCGCCAGCAGCCAATCAACCACTTTATCACCGGGACAGGGGGTTCGTGGCTACACCTTC. Translated, it gives CASSQSTTLSPGQGVRGYTF.

DNA of the CDR3: TGTGCCAGCAGTCCTGTCTACGAGCAGTACGTC. Its protein product is CASSPVYEQYV. The chain uses TRBV2 and TRBJ2-7, with unresolved D. This CDR3 has 11 amino acids. From germline, CDR1 is SNHLY and CDR2 FYNNEI. V lost 5 bases and J lost 3, with 5 bases in between.

The V and J genes are TRBV2 and TRBJ2-5; TRBD2 matches at 9 bases. From germline, CDR1 is SNHLY and CDR2 FYNNEI. Losses at the gene ends were 6 bases for V and 5 bases for J; bases not matched to a gene: 7. This CDR3 region has 14 residues. CDR3 DNA: TGTGCCAGCAGGGCGGGAGGGCCTCGGGAGACCCAGTACTTC. It encodes CASRAGGPRETQYF.

This clone was detected once. The rearrangement uses TRBV9 and TRBJ2-1; 8 bases match TRBD2. CDR1 is SGDLS and CDR2 is YYNGEE in the germline V gene. This CDR3 comprises 15 residues. Unmatched junction bases numbered 8, after V lost 3 bases and J lost 6 bases. Here the CDR3 DNA reads TGTGCCAGCAGCGCCACCGGACTAGCATCCAATGAGCAGTTCTTC. Residues: CASSATGLASNEQFF.

The rearrangement links TRBV5-1 to TRBJ2-1, with D hard to call. Trimming pared 8 bases from V and 2 bases from J, leaving 14 bases between. The CDR3 is 14 residues long. The germline CDR1 and CDR2 sequences are SGHRS and YFSETQ. The CDR3 DNA is TGCGCCAGTCAATCCGGGCCGACCTACAATGAGCAGTTCTTC. It encodes CASQSGPTYNEQFF.

This clone appeared a single time. This chain uses TRBV13 with TRBJ1-3; no reliable D call. The CDR3 has 18 residues. Germline lookup yields CDR1 PRHDT and CDR2 FYEKMQ (reference sequence). V was pared by 2 bases and J by 7 bases, with 24 bases between. The CDR3 sequence is CASSLPPSLGGGGNTIYF. CDR3 nucleotide sequence: TGTGCCAGCAGCTTACCCCCGTCTCTGGGCGGAGGAGGGAACACCATATATTTT.